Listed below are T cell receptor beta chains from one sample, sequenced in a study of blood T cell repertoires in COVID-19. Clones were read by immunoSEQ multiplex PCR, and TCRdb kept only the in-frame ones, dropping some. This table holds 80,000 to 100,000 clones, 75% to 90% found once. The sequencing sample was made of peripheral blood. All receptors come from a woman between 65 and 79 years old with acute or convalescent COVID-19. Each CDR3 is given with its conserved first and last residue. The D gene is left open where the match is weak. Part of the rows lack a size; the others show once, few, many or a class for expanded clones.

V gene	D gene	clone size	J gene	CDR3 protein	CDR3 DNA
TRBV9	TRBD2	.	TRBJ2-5	CASSVDLGLAEETQYF	TGTGCCAGCAGCGTAGATCTAGGACTAGCGGAAGAGACCCAGTACTTC
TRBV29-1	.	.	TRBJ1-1	CSVGQANTEAFF	TGCAGCGTTGGACAGGCGAACACTGAAGCTTTCTTT
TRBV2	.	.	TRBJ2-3	CARTGLGPDTQYF	TGTGCCAGGACAGGACTTGGCCCAGATACGCAGTATTTT
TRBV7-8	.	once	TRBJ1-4	CASSSLSRATNEKLFF	TGTGCCAGCAGCTCATTATCCAGGGCAACTAATGAAAAACTGTTTTTT
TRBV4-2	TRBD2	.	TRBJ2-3	CASSQEEVAGIAADTQYF	TGTGCCAGCAGCCAAGAGGAGGTAGCGGGGATCGCGGCAGATACGCAGTATTTT
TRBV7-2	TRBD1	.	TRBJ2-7	CASSSTGVGYEQYF	TGTGCCAGCAGCTCCACAGGGGTTGGCTACGAGCAGTACTTC
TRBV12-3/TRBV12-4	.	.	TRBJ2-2	CASSLGSTGELFF	TGTGCCAGCAGCCTAGGGAGCACCGGGGAGCTGTTTTTT
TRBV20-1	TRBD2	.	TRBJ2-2	CSAGGPGELFF	TGCAGCGCGGGGGGCCCCGGGGAGCTGTTTTTT
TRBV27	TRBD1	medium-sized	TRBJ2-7	CASSMTGLGIEQYF	TGTGCCAGCAGTATGACAGGGTTGGGAATCGAGCAGTACTTC
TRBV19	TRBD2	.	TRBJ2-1	CASSSPLAGGPGYNEQFF	TGTGCCAGTAGCTCCCCACTAGCGGGAGGGCCCGGTTACAATGAGCAGTTCTTC
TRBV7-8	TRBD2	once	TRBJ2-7	CASRLAGLAGGSYEQYF	TGTGCCAGCAGATTAGCGGGACTAGCGGGGGGAAGCTACGAGCAGTACTTC
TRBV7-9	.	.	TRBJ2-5	CASSPQETQYF	TGTGCCAGCAGCCCTCAAGAGACCCAGTACTTC